This T cell receptor (beta chain) was identified in a study of shared clonotypes between healthy human individuals. For the study at large: Each donor had three CD4 naive, three CD4 memory, two CD8 naive and one CD8 memory plate. Study-wide results and caveats: The sharing of 5% to 6.5% of naive CD4 clonotypes was seen across a few donors.

Germline lookup yields CDR1 SGHAT and CDR2 FQNNGV. V shed 5 bases, J shed 0 bases, and the junction held 6 bases outside the gene matches. The CDR3 has 16 amino acids. On this clone itself: Its cognate antigen is unknown.

Template for every sorted-subset replicate PCR totaled around 210 ng DNA, around 33,000 T cell genomes. Assay used: immunoSEQ multiplex PCR; TCRdb lists only in-frame clones, some missing. The sample consists of 2 million to 2.5 million clones, 85% to 95% of them appearing once. Sequenced material: naive CD4+ T cells from PBMCs. Subset: CD45RA+ positively selected. This rearrangement joins TRBV11-2 to TRBJ2-7, with TRBD2 matching 11 bases. This TCR derives from a man younger than 35 in good health. Some clones in this sample may be carry-over from other donors' samples. Here the CDR3 reads CASSQTLAGGSYEQYF. The CDR3 nucleotides are TGTGCCAGCAGCCAAACGCTAGCGGGAGGCTCCTACGAGCAGTACTTC. Together with reference TRBV11-2 and TRBJ2-7, the CDR3 gives the full variable domain: EAGVAQSPRYKIIEKRQSVAFWCNPISGHATLYWYQQILGQGPKLLIQFQNNGVVDDSQLPKDRFSAERLKGVDSTLKIQPAKLEDSAVYLCASSQTLAGGSYEQYFGPGTRLTVT.